One TCR beta chain is described in this entry. Its antigen is unknown. The sample belongs to a study of molecular identifiers for immune sequencing clone quantification. Study-wide findings and caveats: In cases of identical TCR molecules sharing a barcode, highly expanded clone sizes could be underestimated. Clones that had above 20 RNA copies took up over 98% of effector molecules but under 1% in naive cells.

TCRdb reanalysed the PCR reads using MiXCR and keeps one entry per CDR3 protein. The sample consists of approximately 680,000 distinct CDR3 sequences, 25% of them appearing once. The CDR3 covers 16 residues. The V end was cut by 0 bases, the J end by 6 bases, with 16 bases between. The germline gives CDR1 MNHEY, CDR2 SMNVEV (reference sequence). With RNA at 10%, 30% or 50%, naive CD8 libraries came from around 20,000 to 990,000 sorted cells. The sequenced sample consisted of naive CD8+ T cells from blood, with Jurkat cell RNA spiked in. As to subset: FACS-sorted CD8+CD4-CCR7+CD45RA+ naive T cells. The TCR was taken from a human donor in good health. Some libraries in this study had Jurkat cell RNA spiked in. V usage is TRBV27 and J usage is TRBJ2-3; D is ambiguous. CDR3 region: CASSLSIPAALDTQYF. CDR3 DNA sequence: TGTGCCAGCAGTTTATCGATCCCGGCGGCCCTGGATACGCAGTATTTT.